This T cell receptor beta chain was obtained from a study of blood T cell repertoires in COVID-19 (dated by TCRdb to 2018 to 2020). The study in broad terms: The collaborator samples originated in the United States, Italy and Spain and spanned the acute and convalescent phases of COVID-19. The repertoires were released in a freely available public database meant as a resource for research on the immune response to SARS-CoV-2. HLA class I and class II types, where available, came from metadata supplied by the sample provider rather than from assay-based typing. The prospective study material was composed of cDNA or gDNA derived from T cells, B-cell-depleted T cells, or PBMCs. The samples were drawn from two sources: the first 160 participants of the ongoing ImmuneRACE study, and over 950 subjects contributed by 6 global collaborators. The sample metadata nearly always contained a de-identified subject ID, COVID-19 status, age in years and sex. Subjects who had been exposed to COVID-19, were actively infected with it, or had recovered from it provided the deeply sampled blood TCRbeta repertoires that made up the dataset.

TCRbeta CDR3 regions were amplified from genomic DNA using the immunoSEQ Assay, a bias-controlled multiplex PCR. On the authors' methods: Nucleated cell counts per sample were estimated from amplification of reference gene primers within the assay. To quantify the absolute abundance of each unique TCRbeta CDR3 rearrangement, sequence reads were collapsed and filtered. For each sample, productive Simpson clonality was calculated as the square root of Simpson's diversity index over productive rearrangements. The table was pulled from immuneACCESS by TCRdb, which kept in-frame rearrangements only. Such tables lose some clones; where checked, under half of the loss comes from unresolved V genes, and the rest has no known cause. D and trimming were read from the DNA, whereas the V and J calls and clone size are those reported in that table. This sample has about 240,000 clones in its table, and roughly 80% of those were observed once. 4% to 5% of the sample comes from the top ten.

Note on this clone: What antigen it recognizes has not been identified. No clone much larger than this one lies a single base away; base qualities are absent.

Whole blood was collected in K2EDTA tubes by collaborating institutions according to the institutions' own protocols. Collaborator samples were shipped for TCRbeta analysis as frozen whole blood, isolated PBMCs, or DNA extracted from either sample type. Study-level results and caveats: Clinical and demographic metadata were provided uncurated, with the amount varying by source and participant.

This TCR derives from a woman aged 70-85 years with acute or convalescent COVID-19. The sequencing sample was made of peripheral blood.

CDR3 region: CASSRGTGMDEKLFF. The nucleotide sequence is TGTGCCAGTAGCCGGGGGACAGGGATGGACGAAAAACTGTTTTTT. The V and J segments used are TRBV19 and TRBJ1-4, and TRBD1 matches 9 of the central bases. Trimming takes 6 bases off V and 8 bases off J; junction bases not matched to a gene: 10. CDR1 and CDR2 (LNHDA, SQIVND) derive from the germline V gene (reference sequence). From the cysteine up to the phenylalanine, the CDR3 has a length of 15 residues. Only the CDR3 DNA is retained, 45 bases long and in frame from the first base.